The 27 T cell receptor beta chains below all came from one sample that was sequenced in a study of PD-1 blockade in classical Hodgkin lymphoma. The protocol was immunoSEQ multiplex PCR, while the TCRdb copy is restricted to in-frame clones and leaves out a portion. Here the sample spans about 14,000 clones, roughly nine tenths being singletons. Time point defined: newly diagnosed, previously untreated cHL patient sample. Magnetic negative selection of thawed PBMCs yielded the CD8+ T cells. The sequencing sample was made of CD8+ T cells from blood. The receptors were gathered from a human donor with classical Hodgkin lymphoma.

The chain carries TRBV7-9 and TRBJ2-7, with TRBD2 as a possible D gene (7 bases). The CDR3 runs 15 residues. The germline gives CDR1 SEHNR, CDR2 FQNEAQ (reference sequence). V lost 7 bases and J 0 bases, leaving 16 bases between the germline ends. As DNA, the CDR3 is TGTGCCAGCATTCCCGGGGAGGGGGACTCCTACGAGCAGTACTTC. Its protein is CASIPGEGDSYEQYF.

The chain recombines TRBV7-9 with TRBJ1-2, with 8 nucleotides matching TRBD1. This CDR3 comprises 14 residues. The germline V gene encodes CDR1 SEHNR and CDR2 FQNEAQ (reference sequence). With 3 bases clipped from V and 4 bases from J, the junction kept 4 bases outside the gene matches. CDR3 loop: CASSLQGAGYGYTF. In DNA, the CDR3 is TGTGCCAGCAGCTTGCAGGGGGCGGGCTATGGCTACACCTTC. The full variable domain, rest sourced from reference TRBV7-9 and TRBJ1-2, is DTGVSQNPRHKITKRGQNVTFRCDPISEHNRLYWYRQTLGQGPEFLTYFQNEAQLEKSRLLSDRFSAERPKGSFSTLEIQRTEQGDSAMYLCASSLQGAGYGYTFGSGTRLTVV.

This chain uses TRBV4-1 with TRBJ1-1; no reliable D call. Germline values: CDR1 MGHRA, CDR2 YSYEKL. There are 15 residues in the CDR3. Trimming shortened V by 1 base and J by 1 base, and 10 bases separated the two germline ends. The CDR3 loop reads CASSQAPRRNTEAFF. The CDR3 coding sequence is TGCGCCAGCAGCCAAGCCCCGCGGCGGAACACTGAAGCTTTCTTT.

The chain has TRBV25-1 and TRBJ2-3; 11 bases are shared with TRBD2. CDR1 and CDR2 (germline): MGHDK, SYGVNS. J gave up 6 bases and V 4 bases, and 9 bases lay outside the gene matches. CDR3 size: 16 residues. DNA for the CDR3: TGTGCCAGCAGTGCAATAGCGGGAGGGCCGGGGGATACGCAGTATTTT. This codes for CASSAIAGGPGDTQYF.

V usage is TRBV19 and J usage is TRBJ1-4, with a possible D match to TRBD1 (5 bases). The CDR3 has 13 amino acids. Per the germline V gene, CDR1 is LNHDA and CDR2 is SQIVND (reference sequence). The V end was cut by 5 bases, the J end by 3 bases, with 7 bases between. CDR3 in amino acids: CASSWDPNEKLFF. CDR3 nucleotides: TGTGCCAGTAGTTGGGACCCTAATGAAAAACTGTTTTTT.

V and J are TRBV9 and TRBJ2-1, with 15 positions matching TRBD2. The germline V gene has CDR1 SGDLS and CDR2 YYNGEE. The V segment lost 0 bases and the J segment 10 bases; nucleotides outside the gene matches: 5. The CDR3 runs 16 residues. CDR3 loop: CASSVGTSGRAQEQFF. The CDR3 region has the DNA TGTGCCAGCAGCGTAGGGACTAGCGGGAGGGCCCAAGAGCAGTTCTTC.

This clone was detected once. The rearrangement uses TRBV18 and TRBJ2-7; 8 bases are a match to TRBD1. V lost 4 bases to trimming and J lost 2 bases; unmatched junction nucleotides: 7. The CDR3 extends over 15 amino acids. Looked up from germline, CDR1 is KGHSH and CDR2 is LQKENI. CDR3 region: CASSLPDRDPYEQYF. The CDR3 nucleotides are TGTGCCAGCTCACTGCCGGACAGGGACCCCTACGAGCAGTACTTC.

The rearrangement uses TRBV5-4 and TRBJ2-3; D is unresolved. V dropped 5 bases and J dropped 2 bases, with 9 bases sitting between them. The CDR3 spans 13 residues. The germline V gene encodes CDR1 SGHNT and CDR2 YYREEE (reference sequence). CDR3 DNA: TGTGCCAGCAGATTTCCCGACACAGATACGCAGTATTTT. This codes for CASRFPDTDTQYF.

This clone turned up a few times. The rearrangement joins TRBV11-3 to TRBJ2-7, with 12 bases matching TRBD2. The CDR3 covers 16 residues. From germline, CDR1 is SGHNT and CDR2 YENEEA. The ends lost 4 bases at V and 4 bases at J; junction bases unmatched: 8. CDR3 protein: CASSSAGLAGGYEQYV. The CDR3 region has the DNA TGTGCCAGCAGCTCCGCGGGGCTAGCGGGAGGGTACGAGCAGTACGTC.

The chain couples TRBV5-6 to TRBJ2-2; D unclear. CDR3 length: 13 amino acids. Trimming removed 3 bases from V and 4 bases from J, with 7 bases in between. Germline values: CDR1 SGHDT, CDR2 YYEEEE. CDR3 sequence (DNA): TGTGCCAGCAGCTCCCCCTCCACCGGGGAGCTGTTTTTT. This sequence encodes CASSSPSTGELFF.

This rearrangement joins TRBV27 to TRBJ1-1; D not certain. The CDR3 runs to 16 residues. V lost 8 bases and J lost 5, with 24 bases in between. CDR1 MNHEY and CDR2 SMNVEV come from the germline V gene (reference sequence). The CDR3 region is CASWAWAIGKFTEAFF. CDR3 DNA: TGTGCCAGCTGGGCGTGGGCTATAGGGAAGTTTACTGAAGCTTTCTTT.

The chain joins TRBV29-1 to TRBJ1-1; possibly TRBD1 for D (5 bases). The CDR3 totals 12 residues. V was pared by 4 bases and J by 7 bases, with 13 bases between. Germline CDR1 is SQVTM and CDR2 is ANQGSEA. The DNA for the CDR3 is TGCAGCGTTGTAGGGGACGGCATTGAAGCTTTCTTT. This sequence encodes CSVVGDGIEAFF.

V gene TRBV6-6 combines with J gene TRBJ1-5, with a tentative D call TRBD1 (6 bases). The germline gives CDR1 MNHNY, CDR2 SVGAGI (reference sequence). This CDR3 contains 13 residues. V lost 6 bases and J 6 bases, leaving 12 bases between the germline ends. The CDR3 DNA follows: TGTGCCAGCAGAATAGGGGGTGGTCAGCCCCAGCATTTT. It translates to CASRIGGGQPQHF.

V gene TRBV2 combines with J gene TRBJ1-1; perhaps TRBD1 as D (6 bases). The ends were cut back, 10 bases at V and 5 bases at J, with 17 bases in the middle. Germline loops: CDR1 SNHLY, CDR2 FYNNEI. The CDR3 has 13 residues. This CDR3 reads CAIPGERGTEAFF. The CDR3 DNA reads as TGTGCCATCCCAGGGGAGCGAGGGACTGAAGCTTTCTTT.

The chain employs TRBV13 and TRBJ2-7, with TRBD2 matching over 7 bases. The germline gives CDR1 PRHDT, CDR2 FYEKMQ (reference sequence). The CDR3 covers 12 residues. Trimming took 3 bases from V and 6 from J; bases not matched to a gene: 2. The CDR3 loop is CASSFLAGEQYF. The DNA for the CDR3 is TGTGCCAGCAGCTTCTTAGCGGGCGAGCAGTACTTC.

This rearrangement joins TRBV15 to TRBJ2-6; either TRBD1 or TRBD2 may fit D (5 bases each). Germline CDR1 and CDR2: LNHNV and YYDKDF (reference sequence). The CDR3 runs 15 residues. V dropped 6 bases and J dropped 0 bases, with 9 bases sitting between them. The CDR3 DNA follows: TGTGCCACCAGTAGGGACCGCTCTGGGGCCAACGTCCTGACTTTC. Its translation is CATSRDRSGANVLTF.

The chain has TRBV6-5 and TRBJ2-7; tentative D call: TRBD1 (6 bases). Trimming took off 8 bases at V and 4 bases at J, with 9 bases between the two ends. The germline V gene encodes CDR1 MNHEY and CDR2 SVGAGI. The CDR3 covers 11 residues. CDR3 nucleotide sequence: TGTGCCAGCGGGGGCGATTACGAGCAGTACTTC. This gives the protein CASGGDYEQYF.

The chain employs TRBV6-1 and TRBJ1-1, with D possibly TRBD1 on 5 matching bases. Trimming removed 4 bases at V and 12 bases at J, with 18 bases between. The CDR3 spans 13 residues. The germline V gene encodes CDR1 MNHNS and CDR2 SASEGT. The CDR3 coding sequence is TGTGCCAGCAGTGTCCCCCCGCCGGGGCGGACTTTCTTT. This gives the protein CASSVPPPGRTFF.

The V gene is TRBV27, the J gene TRBJ1-2; D gene unclear. Germline values: CDR1 MNHEY, CDR2 SMNVEV (reference sequence). This CDR3 has 14 residues. The germline V and J ends were trimmed by 4 bases and 3 bases, with 12 bases remaining between them. CDR3 sequence reads: CASSSWRQDYGYTF. The CDR3, as DNA: TGTGCCAGCAGTTCTTGGCGGCAAGACTATGGCTACACCTTC.

The chain joins TRBV27 to TRBJ2-2; D gene ambiguous. The CDR3 extends over 13 amino acids. The germline gives CDR1 MNHEY, CDR2 SMNVEV (reference sequence). V lost 6 bases to trimming and J lost 7 bases, with 12 bases between them. The CDR3 region has the DNA TGTGCCAGCAGCCGTGTCGGAAGCGGGGAGCTGTTTTTT. This gives the protein CASSRVGSGELFF.

V and J are TRBV19 and TRBJ1-5; 7 bases match TRBD1. From germline, CDR1 is LNHDA and CDR2 SQIVND (reference sequence). The J segment lost 3 bases and the V segment lost 3 bases, leaving 23 bases of the junction unmatched. The CDR3 runs to 21 residues. CDR3 bases: TGTGCCAGTAGTATTGAAGGACCCTATCGGACAGGAGAAAACCTCAATCAGCCCCAGCATTTT. Its translation is CASSIEGPYRTGENLNQPQHF.

The J gene is TRBJ2-1, the V gene TRBV16; the D gene is possibly TRBD1 (5 bases). From germline, CDR1 is KGHSY and CDR2 FQNENV. The V end was cut by 0 bases, the J end by 4 bases, with 13 bases between. This CDR3 spans 16 amino acids. In DNA form, the CDR3 reads TGTGCCAGCAGCCAATCCGCAGGGATGATATACAATGAGCAGTTCTTC. It translates to CASSQSAGMIYNEQFF.

The chain joins TRBV9 to TRBJ2-1, with 7 bases lining up with TRBD2. The trim removed 4 bases at V and 0 bases at J, leaving 7 bases unmatched. Germline CDR1 reads SGDLS; CDR2 reads YYNGEE. The CDR3 sequence is 16 residues long. The CDR3 DNA sequence: TGTGCCAGCAGCCCGACTAGCCGTTTCTCCTACAATGAGCAGTTCTTC. Translating it yields CASSPTSRFSYNEQFF. The full variable domain, in which reference TRBV9 and TRBJ2-1 provide the parts outside the CDR3, is DSGVTQTPKHLITATGQRVTLRCSPRSGDLSVYWYQQSLDQGLQFLIQYYNGEERAKGNILERFSAQQFPDLHSELNLSSLELGDSALYFCASSPTSRFSYNEQFFGPGTRLTVL.

This chain uses TRBV7-7 with TRBJ1-5; D ambiguous. The CDR3 loop spans 15 amino acids. V lost 3 bases, J lost 4 bases, and 13 bases lay in between. The germline CDR1 and CDR2 sequences are SSHAT and FNYEAQ (reference sequence). The CDR3 region has the DNA TGTGCCAGCAGCTTTTGGGCAGGAATTAATCAGCCCCAGCATTTT. This codes for CASSFWAGINQPQHF. Combining the CDR3 with reference TRBV7-7 and TRBJ1-5 gives the whole variable domain GAGVSQSPRYKVTKRGQDVTLRCDPISSHATLYWYQQALGQGPEFLTYFNYEAQPDKSGLPSDRFSAERPEGSISTLTIQRTEQRDSAMYRCASSFWAGINQPQHFGDGTRLSIL.

The V and J genes are TRBV7-9 and TRBJ1-1; weak D call: TRBD1 (5 bases). The V gene lost 5 bases and the J gene lost 0 bases, with 10 bases spanning the gap. The CDR3 has 14 amino acids. Germline V gene sequence: CDR1 SEHNR, CDR2 FQNEAQ (reference sequence). The CDR3 sequence: CASSNRLVNTEAFF. CDR3 sequence (DNA): TGTGCCAGCAGCAACAGGCTGGTGAACACTGAAGCTTTCTTT.

CDR3 sequence (DNA): TGTGCCAGCAGTGAGACAGAAATCTACGAGCAGTACTTC. Its translation is CASSETEIYEQYF. J is TRBJ2-7 and V is TRBV2; the D gene is possibly TRBD1 (5 bases). Germline V gene sequence: CDR1 SNHLY, CDR2 FYNNEI. The CDR3 spans 13 residues. V gave up 3 bases and J gave up 3 bases, with 9 bases separating them.

The V call is TRBV5-1, the J call TRBJ1-4, with D maybe TRBD1 (6 bases). The V end was cut by 9 bases, the J end by 8 bases, with 20 bases between. The CDR3 has 14 residues. Germline assignment: CDR1 SGHRS and CDR2 YFSETQ. The CDR3 sequence is CATLYRERWEKLFF. The CDR3 region has the DNA TGCGCCACCTTATACAGGGAGAGGTGGGAAAAACTGTTTTTT.